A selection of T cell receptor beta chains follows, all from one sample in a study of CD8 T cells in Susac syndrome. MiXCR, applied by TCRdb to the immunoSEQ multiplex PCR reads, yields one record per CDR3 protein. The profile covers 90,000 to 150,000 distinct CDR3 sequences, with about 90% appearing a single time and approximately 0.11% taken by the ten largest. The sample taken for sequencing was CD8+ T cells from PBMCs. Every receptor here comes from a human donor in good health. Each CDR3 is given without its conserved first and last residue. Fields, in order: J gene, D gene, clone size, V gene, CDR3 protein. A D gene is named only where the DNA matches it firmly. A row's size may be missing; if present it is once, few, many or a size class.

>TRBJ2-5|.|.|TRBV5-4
ASSWQHTHETQY
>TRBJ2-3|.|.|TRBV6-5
ASSYSRGFAQY
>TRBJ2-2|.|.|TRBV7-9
ASSLSAGELGELF
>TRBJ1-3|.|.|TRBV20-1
SARVRRTSGNTIY
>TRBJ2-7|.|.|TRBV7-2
ASSSFRVARGEQY
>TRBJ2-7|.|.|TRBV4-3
ASSQAARGAGYEQY
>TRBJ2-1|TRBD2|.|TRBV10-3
ASTSATHSSLSYNEQF
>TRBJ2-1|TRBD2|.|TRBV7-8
ASSLAGTSARGEF
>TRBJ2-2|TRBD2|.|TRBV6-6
ASSYWLAGNTGELF
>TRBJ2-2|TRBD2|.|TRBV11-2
ASTQYTGTSGRRSTGELF
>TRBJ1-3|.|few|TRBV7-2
ASSLASRIAETIY
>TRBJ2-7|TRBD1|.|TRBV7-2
ASSEGQGFFYEQY
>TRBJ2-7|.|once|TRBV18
ASSPPVGFSSYEQY
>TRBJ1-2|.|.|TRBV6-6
ASSYSDMYGYT
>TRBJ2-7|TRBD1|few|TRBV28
ASSWGQGGEQY
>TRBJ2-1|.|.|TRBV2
ASSVTGINEQF
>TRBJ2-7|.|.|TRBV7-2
ASSRSGTTSYEQY
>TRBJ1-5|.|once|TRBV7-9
ASSLSSVSGQPQH
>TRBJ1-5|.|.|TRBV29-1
SAGSRNQPQH
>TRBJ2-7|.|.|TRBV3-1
ASSPTWSSYEQY
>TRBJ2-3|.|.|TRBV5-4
ASSLNRKATDTQY
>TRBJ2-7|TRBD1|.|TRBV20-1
SAPTGDHEQY
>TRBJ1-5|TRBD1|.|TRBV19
ASSILAGQGFGQPQH
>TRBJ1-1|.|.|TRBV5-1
ASSLGGVAEAF
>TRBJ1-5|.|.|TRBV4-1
ASSLYPAVSNQPQH
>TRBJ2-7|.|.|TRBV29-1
SVESEYEQY
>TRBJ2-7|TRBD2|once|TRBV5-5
ASSLDLTSGSHEQY
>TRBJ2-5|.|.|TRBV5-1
ASSFEGTVVPETQY
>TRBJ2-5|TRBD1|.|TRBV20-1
SARSGTGTGGTQY
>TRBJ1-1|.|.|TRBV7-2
ASSLASGGTEAF
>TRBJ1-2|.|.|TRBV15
ATSGRYGYT
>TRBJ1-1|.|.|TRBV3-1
ASSQRNEAAF
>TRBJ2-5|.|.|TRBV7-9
ASSLSPVETQY